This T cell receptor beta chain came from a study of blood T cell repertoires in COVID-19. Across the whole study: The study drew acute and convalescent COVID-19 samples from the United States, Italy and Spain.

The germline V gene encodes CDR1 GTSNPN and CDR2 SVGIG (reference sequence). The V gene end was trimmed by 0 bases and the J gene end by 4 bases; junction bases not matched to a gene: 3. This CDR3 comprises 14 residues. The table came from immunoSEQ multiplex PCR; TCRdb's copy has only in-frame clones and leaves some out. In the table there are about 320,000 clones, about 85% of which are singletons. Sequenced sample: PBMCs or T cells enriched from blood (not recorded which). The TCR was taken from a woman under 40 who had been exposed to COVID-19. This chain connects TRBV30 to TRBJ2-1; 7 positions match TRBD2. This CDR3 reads CAWSVLASYNEQFF. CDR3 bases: TGTGCCTGGAGTGTACTAGCGTCATACAATGAGCAGTTCTTC.